Presented here are 12 T cell receptor beta chains from one specimen sequenced in a study of monozygotic twins with inflammatory bowel disease. TCRdb reprocessed the 5' RACE reads; each CDR3 protein has one entry and no DNA is given. The sample table sets out about 440,000 distinct CDR3 sequences. The source material was blood. These receptors originate from a human donor with ulcerative colitis or Crohn's disease, or a healthy co-twin of an affected twin (not recorded which).

The V call is TRBV2, the J call TRBJ2-1; without DNA, the TCRdb call of TRBD1 cannot be checked. Germline V lookup: CDR1 SNHLY, CDR2 FYNNEI. The CDR3 covers 13 residues. The CDR3: CASLWDNDNEQFF.

This chain links TRBV5-1 with TRBJ2-5; TCRdb names TRBD1, which stays unverified in the absence of DNA. CDR1 is SGHRS, CDR2 YFSETQ, per germline. This CDR3 comprises 15 residues. This CDR3 is CASSPNTGSLETQYF.

This chain joins TRBV9 and TRBJ2-1; the D call of TRBD1 rests on TCRdb alone, since no DNA is present to check it. The germline gives CDR1 SGDLS, CDR2 YYNGEE. CDR3 size: 15 residues. CDR3 sequence reads: CASSARRDVGNEQFF.

This rearrangement joins TRBV20-1 to TRBJ2-5; TCRdb's D call of TRBD1 is untestable without DNA. The germline V gene encodes CDR1 DFQATT and CDR2 SNEGSKA (reference sequence). The CDR3 sequence is 16 residues long. The CDR3 is CSARDLAGGMDKTQYF.

The V gene is TRBV7-9, the J gene TRBJ2-5; TCRdb returns TRBD1, unconfirmable since there is no DNA. Per the germline V gene, CDR1 is SEHNR and CDR2 is FQNEAQ (reference sequence). This CDR3 region has 14 residues. The CDR3 sequence: CASSPDRTQETQYF.

The chain has TRBV28 and TRBJ2-5. There are 16 residues in the CDR3. Per germline, CDR1 MDHEN and CDR2 SYDVKM. The CDR3 loop is CASSEPRQVRQETQYF.

The genes are TRBV6-5 and TRBJ1-5; TCRdb picks TRBD1, but there is no DNA to check that call. The germline CDR1 and CDR2 sequences are MNHEY and SVGAGI. The CDR3 consists of 17 residues. The CDR3 region is CASSSQGGYSSNQPQHF.

V gene TRBV5-1 combines with J gene TRBJ2-1; TCRdb picks TRBD1, but there is no DNA to check that call. The germline gives CDR1 SGHRS, CDR2 YFSETQ. The CDR3 sequence is 14 residues long. The CDR3 protein is CASSLGGRAGEQFF.

The chain is built from TRBV5-8 and TRBJ2-1; the D call of TRBD1 rests on TCRdb alone, since no DNA is present to check it. The length of the CDR3 is 16 residues. CDR1 is SGHTS and CDR2 is YDEGEE in the germline V gene. CDR3 loop: CASSPGQATRYNEQFF.

The chain has TRBV11-2 and TRBJ2-2; the TCRdb call, TRBD1, lacks DNA for checking. Germline CDR1 reads SGHAT; CDR2 reads FQNNGV. This CDR3 has 16 residues. CDR3 residues: CASSRQTGRTTGELFF.

The chain carries TRBV5-1 and TRBJ2-7; TCRdb's assignment of TRBD1 cannot be checked, as there is no DNA. CDR1 SGHRS and CDR2 YFSETQ come from the germline V gene. The CDR3 spans 14 residues. The CDR3 spells CASSLPSGGNEQYF. Full variable domain (outside the CDR3, taken from reference TRBV5-1 and TRBJ2-7): KAGVTQTPRYLIKTRGQQVTLSCSPISGHRSVSWYQQTPGQGLQFLFEYFSETQRNKGNFPGRFSGRQFSNSRSEMNVSTLELGDSALYLCASSLPSGGNEQYFGPGTRLTVT.

The gene calls are TRBV3-1 and TRBJ2-1; the TCRdb D gene call, TRBD2, has no DNA to confirm it. The CDR3 sequence is 17 residues long. Germline V lookup: CDR1 LGHDT, CDR2 YNNKEL (reference sequence). CDR3 residues: CASSRLGLAGVKNEQFF.